This TCR beta chain came from a study of T-cell reconstitution after alpha-beta-depleted transplantation in children. Study-wide findings and caveats: Where some patients showed high TCRbeta diversity at day 60, it came from recipient T cells and thymic progenitors that had survived. By about two months after transplant, alpha-beta T cells reportedly arose from several hundred graft clones that had expanded. It was newly produced T cells that mostly accounted for T-cell counts and diversity one year after transplant.

Germline CDR1 SGHDN, CDR2 FVKESK. Unmatched junction bases numbered 10, after V lost 0 bases and J lost 4 bases. This CDR3 spans 18 amino acids. Library preparation (for TCRbeta) was performed with unique molecular identifiers. TCRdb redid the calling of the PCR reads with MiXCR, one entry per CDR3 protein. The sample lists under 100,000 distinct CDR3 sequences; about a sixth were seen once. This clonotype turned up a few times. The target antigen is unknown. The sample here was PBMCs, mostly from graft donor cells, taken 180 days after TCRalphabeta/CD19-depleted stem cell transplant. The chain combines TRBV14 with TRBJ2-1; 9 bases are shared with TRBD2. This TCR derives from a male patient aged 2 to 10 who had a stem cell transplant for acute lymphoblastic leukemia, so the T cells may come from the graft donor. CDR3 region: CASSQEVLRLAGYNEQFF. The CDR3 DNA reads TGTGCCAGCAGCCAAGAGGTTTTGAGGCTAGCGGGGTACAATGAGCAGTTCTTC.